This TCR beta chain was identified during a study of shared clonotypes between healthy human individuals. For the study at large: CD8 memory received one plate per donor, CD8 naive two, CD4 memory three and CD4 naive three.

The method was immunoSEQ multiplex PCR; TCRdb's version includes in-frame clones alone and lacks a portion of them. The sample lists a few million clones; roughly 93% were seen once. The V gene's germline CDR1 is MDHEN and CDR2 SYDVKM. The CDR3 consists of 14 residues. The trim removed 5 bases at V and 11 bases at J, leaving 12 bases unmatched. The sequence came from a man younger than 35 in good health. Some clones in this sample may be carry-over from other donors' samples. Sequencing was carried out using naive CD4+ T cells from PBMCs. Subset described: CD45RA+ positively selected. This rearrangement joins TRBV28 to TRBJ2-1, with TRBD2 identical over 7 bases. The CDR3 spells CASSAPSSGRKQFF. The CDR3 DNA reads TGTGCCAGCAGTGCTCCGTCTAGCGGCCGGAAGCAGTTCTTC.